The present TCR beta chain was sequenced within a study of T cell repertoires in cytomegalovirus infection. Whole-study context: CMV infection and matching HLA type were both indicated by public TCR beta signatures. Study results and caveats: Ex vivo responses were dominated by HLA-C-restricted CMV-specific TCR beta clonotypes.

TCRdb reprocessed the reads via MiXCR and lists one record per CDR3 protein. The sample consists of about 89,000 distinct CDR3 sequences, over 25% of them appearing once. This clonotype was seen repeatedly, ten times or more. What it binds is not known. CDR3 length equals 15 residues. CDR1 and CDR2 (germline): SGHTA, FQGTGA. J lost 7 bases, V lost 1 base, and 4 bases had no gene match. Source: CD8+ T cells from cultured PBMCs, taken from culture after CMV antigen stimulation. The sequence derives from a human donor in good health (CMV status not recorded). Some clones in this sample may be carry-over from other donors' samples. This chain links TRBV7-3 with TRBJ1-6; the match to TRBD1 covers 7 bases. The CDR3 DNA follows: TGTGCCAGCAGCTTAAGTCGGGACAGAAATTCACCCCTCCACTTT. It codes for CASSLSRDRNSPLHF.